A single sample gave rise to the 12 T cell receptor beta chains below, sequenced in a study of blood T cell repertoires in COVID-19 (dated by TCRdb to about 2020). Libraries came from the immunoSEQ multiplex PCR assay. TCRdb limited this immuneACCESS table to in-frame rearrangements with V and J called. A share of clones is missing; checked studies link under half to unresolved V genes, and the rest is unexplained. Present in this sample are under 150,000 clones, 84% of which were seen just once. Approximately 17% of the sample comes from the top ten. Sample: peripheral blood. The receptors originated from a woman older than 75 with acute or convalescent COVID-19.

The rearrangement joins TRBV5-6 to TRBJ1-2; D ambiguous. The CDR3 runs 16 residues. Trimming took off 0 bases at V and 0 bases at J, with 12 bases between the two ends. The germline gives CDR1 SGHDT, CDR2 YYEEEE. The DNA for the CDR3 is TGTGCCAGCAGCTTGGGGAGTATAAGGACTAACTATGGCTACACCTTC. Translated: CASSLGSIRTNYGYTF.

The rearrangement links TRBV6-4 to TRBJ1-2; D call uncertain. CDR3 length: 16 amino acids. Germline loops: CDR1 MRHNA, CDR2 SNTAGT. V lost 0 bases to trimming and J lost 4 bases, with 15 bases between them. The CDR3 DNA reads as TGTGCCAGCAGTGACTCGGCAGGACGGGGTGTCTATGGCTACACCTTC. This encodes CASSDSAGRGVYGYTF.

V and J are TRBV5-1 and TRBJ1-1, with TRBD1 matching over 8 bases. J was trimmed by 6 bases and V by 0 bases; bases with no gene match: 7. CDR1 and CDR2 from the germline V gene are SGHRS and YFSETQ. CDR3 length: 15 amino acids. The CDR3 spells CASSLGGQAGAEAFF. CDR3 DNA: TGCGCCAGCAGCTTGGGGGGACAGGCGGGCGCTGAAGCTTTCTTT. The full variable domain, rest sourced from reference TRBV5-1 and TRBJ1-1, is KAGVTQTPRYLIKTRGQQVTLSCSPISGHRSVSWYQQTPGQGLQFLFEYFSETQRNKGNFPGRFSGRQFSNSRSEMNVSTLELGDSALYLCASSLGGQAGAEAFFGQGTRLTVV.

This CDR3 is CASSQDGLSNEQFF. The CDR3 DNA is TGCGCCAGCAGCCAAGATGGACTAAGCAATGAGCAGTTCTTC. The chain carries TRBV4-3 and TRBJ2-1; maybe TRBD2 (6 bases). Trimming cost V 0 bases and J 6 bases, with 9 bases left between them. The CDR3 has 14 residues. Germline-derived CDR1 and CDR2 are LGHNA and YSLEER.

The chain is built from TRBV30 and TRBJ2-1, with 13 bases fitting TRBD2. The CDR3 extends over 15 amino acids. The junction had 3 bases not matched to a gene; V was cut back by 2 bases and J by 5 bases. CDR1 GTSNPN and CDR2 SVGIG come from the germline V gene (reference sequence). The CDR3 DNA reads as TGTGCCTGGAGTTCGGGACTAGCGGGGCACAATGAGCAGTTCTTC. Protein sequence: CAWSSGLAGHNEQFF.

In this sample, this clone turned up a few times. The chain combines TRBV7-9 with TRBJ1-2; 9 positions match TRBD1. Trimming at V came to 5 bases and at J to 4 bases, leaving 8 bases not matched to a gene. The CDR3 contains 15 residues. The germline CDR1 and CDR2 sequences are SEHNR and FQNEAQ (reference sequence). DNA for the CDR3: TGTGCCAGCAGCCCACGGACAGGGGCCAGCTATGGCTACACCTTC. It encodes CASSPRTGASYGYTF. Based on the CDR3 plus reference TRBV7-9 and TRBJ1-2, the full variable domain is DTGVSQNPRHKITKRGQNVTFRCDPISEHNRLYWYRQTLGQGPEFLTYFQNEAQLEKSRLLSDRFSAERPKGSFSTLEIQRTEQGDSAMYLCASSPRTGASYGYTFGSGTRLTVV.

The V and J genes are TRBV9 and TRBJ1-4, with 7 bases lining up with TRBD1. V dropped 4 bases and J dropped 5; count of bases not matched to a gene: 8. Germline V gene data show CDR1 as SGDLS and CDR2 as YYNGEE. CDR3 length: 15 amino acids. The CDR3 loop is CASSPADRANEKLFF. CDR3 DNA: TGTGCCAGCAGCCCGGCTGACAGGGCCAATGAAAAACTGTTTTTT. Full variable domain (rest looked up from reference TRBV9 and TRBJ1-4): DSGVTQTPKHLITATGQRVTLRCSPRSGDLSVYWYQQSLDQGLQFLIQYYNGEERAKGNILERFSAQQFPDLHSELNLSSLELGDSALYFCASSPADRANEKLFFGSGTQLSVL.

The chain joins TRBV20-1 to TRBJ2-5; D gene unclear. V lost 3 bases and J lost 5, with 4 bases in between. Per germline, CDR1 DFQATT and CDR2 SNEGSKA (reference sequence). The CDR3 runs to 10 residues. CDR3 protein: CSASYETQYF. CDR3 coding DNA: TGCAGTGCTAGTTATGAGACCCAGTACTTC.

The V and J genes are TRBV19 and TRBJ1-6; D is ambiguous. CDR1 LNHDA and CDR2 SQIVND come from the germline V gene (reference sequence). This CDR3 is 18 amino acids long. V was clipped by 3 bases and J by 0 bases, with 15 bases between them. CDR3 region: CASSIRGTVSSYNSPLHF. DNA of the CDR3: TGTGCCAGTAGTATCAGAGGTACCGTCAGCTCCTATAATTCACCCCTCCACTTT.

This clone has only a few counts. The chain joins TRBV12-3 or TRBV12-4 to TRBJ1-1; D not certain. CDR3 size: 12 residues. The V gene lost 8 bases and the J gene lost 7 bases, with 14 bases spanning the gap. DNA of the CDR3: TGTGCCAGCGGCCCCGTGGAGATTGAAGCTTTCTTT. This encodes CASGPVEIEAFF.

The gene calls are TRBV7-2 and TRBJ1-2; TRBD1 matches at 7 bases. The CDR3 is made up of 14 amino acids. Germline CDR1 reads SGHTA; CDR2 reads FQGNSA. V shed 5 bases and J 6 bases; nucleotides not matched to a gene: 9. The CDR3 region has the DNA TGTGCCAGCAGCATACTACAGGGGAAGGATGGCTACACCTTC. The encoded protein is CASSILQGKDGYTF.

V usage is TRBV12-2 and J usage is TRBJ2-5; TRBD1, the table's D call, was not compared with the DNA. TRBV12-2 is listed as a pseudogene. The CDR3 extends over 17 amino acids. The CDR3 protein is CASRLLMDRVGEETQYF. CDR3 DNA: TGTGCAAGTCGCTTACTCATGGACAGGGTGGGAGAAGAGACCCAGTACTTC.